The 24 T cell receptor beta chains below were found in one sample sequenced in a study of T cell responses to AZD1222 COVID-19 vaccine. Sequencing was performed with immunoSEQ multiplex PCR; in TCRdb, only in-frame clones are kept and a portion is missing. The table includes about 140,000 clones, less than 95% detected once. The sample in question was peripheral blood, obtained on day 0 of AZD1222 vaccination. These receptors all come from an adult in good health.

This clone was observed once. This sequence joins TRBV4-2 and TRBJ1-1, with 7 bases aligning to TRBD1. Trimming took 1 base from V and 2 from J; bases not matched to a gene: 4. Germline V gene data show CDR1 as LGHNA and CDR2 as YNFKEQ. The CDR3 spans 15 residues. CDR3 coding DNA: TGTGCCAGCAGCCAAGCGGGACAGTTTAACACTGAAGCTTTCTTT. Protein: CASSQAGQFNTEAFF.

The rearrangement uses TRBV27 and TRBJ1-6, with 8 bases matching TRBD1. Germline V gene data show CDR1 as MNHEY and CDR2 as SMNVEV (reference sequence). CDR3 length: 17 residues. V dropped 2 bases and J dropped 4; count of bases not matched to a gene: 7. As DNA, the CDR3 is TGTGCCAGCAGTTTAATACAGCGGACAGGGTATAATTCACCCCTCCACTTT. Its translation: CASSLIQRTGYNSPLHF.

This chain links TRBV30 with TRBJ1-2; tentatively, D is TRBD1 (6 bases). Trimming took 5 bases from V and 4 from J, leaving 11 bases between them. The CDR3 totals 12 residues. The germline CDR1 and CDR2 sequences are GTSNPN and SVGIG (reference sequence). In DNA, the CDR3 is TGTGCCTGGCGCCAGGGGACCTATGGCTACACCTTC. Protein sequence: CAWRQGTYGYTF.

This chain connects TRBV6-5 to TRBJ2-2; 9 bases are a match to TRBD1. Germline CDR1 is MNHEY and CDR2 is SVGAGI. This CDR3 region has 15 residues. V dropped 7 bases and J dropped 5; count of bases not matched to a gene: 8. CDR3 DNA: TGTGCCAGCAAATGGACAGGGGAAGGGACCGGGGAGCTGTTTTTT. Translated: CASKWTGEGTGELFF.

The J gene is TRBJ2-2, the V gene TRBV28; 11 nucleotides line up with TRBD1. Germline V gene data show CDR1 as MDHEN and CDR2 as SYDVKM. The CDR3 is 17 amino acids. With V trimmed by 6 bases and J by 4 bases, 10 bases remained unmatched. CDR3 DNA sequence: TGTGCCAGCAGCCGCCGGGACAGGGGGTCGGGCACCGGGGAGCTGTTTTTT. Protein sequence: CASSRRDRGSGTGELFF. Drawing the rest from reference TRBV28 and TRBJ2-2, the complete variable domain is DVKVTQSSRYLVKRTGEKVFLECVQDMDHENMFWYRQDPGLGLRLIYFSYDVKMKEKGDIPEGYSVSREKKERFSLILESASTNQTSMYLCASSRRDRGSGTGELFFGEGSRLTVL.

This chain links TRBV5-1 with TRBJ1-1; D uncertain. The germline V gene encodes CDR1 SGHRS and CDR2 YFSETQ. V gave up 0 bases and J gave up 2 bases, with 11 bases separating them. This CDR3 is 15 amino acids long. The CDR3 DNA is TGCGCCAGCAGCTTGGAGGCGAATAGTAACACTGAAGCTTTCTTT. This translates into CASSLEANSNTEAFF.

The chain recombines TRBV6-5 with TRBJ1-6; 7 nucleotides line up with TRBD1. The CDR3 is 13 residues long. The V and J ends lost 6 bases and 9 bases, in that order; junction bases with no gene match: 5. Germline V CDR1 and CDR2: MNHEY, SVGAGI. In DNA, the CDR3 is TGTGCCAGCAGGACAGGGTGGCGTTCACCCCTCCACTTT. Residues: CASRTGWRSPLHF.

This clone showed up just once. CDR3 loop: CAIRTASYGYTF. As DNA, the CDR3 is TGTGCCATACGGACCGCTTCCTATGGCTACACCTTC. V gene TRBV10-3 combines with J gene TRBJ1-2; the D is unclear. Germline V gene sequence: CDR1 ENHRY, CDR2 SYGVKD. The V end was cut by 9 bases, the J end by 4 bases, with 12 bases between. This CDR3 is 12 amino acids long.

The chain has TRBV27 and TRBJ1-2; 7 bases map to TRBD1. J gave up 7 bases and V 6 bases, and 8 bases lay outside the gene matches. Germline CDR1 and CDR2: MNHEY and SMNVEV (reference sequence). The CDR3 has 13 amino acids. CDR3 in DNA: TGTGCCAGCAGGAGACAGGGTGGAGGTGGCTACACCTTC. It is translated as CASRRQGGGGYTF.

The chain is built from TRBV6-1 and TRBJ2-7; 11 bases match TRBD2. Per germline, CDR1 MNHNS and CDR2 SASEGT. The CDR3 totals 16 residues. V lost 2 bases and J lost 2; bases outside the gene matches: 5. The CDR3 loop is CASSEWVLAGAYEQYF. In nucleotides, the CDR3 is TGTGCCAGCAGTGAATGGGTACTAGCGGGAGCCTACGAGCAGTACTTC.

This chain uses TRBV4-2 with TRBJ2-7, with D tentatively TRBD2 (6 bases). Germline V gives CDR1 LGHNA, CDR2 YNFKEQ. This CDR3 comprises 14 residues. Trimming took off 1 base at V and 0 bases at J, with 7 bases between the two ends. The CDR3 sequence: CASSQVADSYEQYF. The CDR3 nucleotides read TGTGCCAGCAGCCAAGTAGCGGACTCCTACGAGCAGTACTTC.

V is TRBV6-6 and J is TRBJ2-2, with 9 bases that match TRBD1. Germline V CDR1 and CDR2: MNHNY, SVGAGI (reference sequence). J lost 3 bases, V lost 5 bases, and 4 bases had no gene match. This CDR3 comprises 15 residues. CDR3 in DNA: TGTGCCAGCAGTCAATGGACAGGGGACACCGGGGAGCTGTTTTTT. It encodes CASSQWTGDTGELFF.

The chain employs TRBV5-6 and TRBJ1-5; 7 bases line up with TRBD1. V shed 3 bases, J shed 2 bases, and the junction held 17 bases outside the gene matches. This CDR3 contains 19 residues. Germline V gene data show CDR1 as SGHDT and CDR2 as YYEEEE. This CDR3 is CASSSRYRGLIFGNQPQHF. The CDR3 bases are TGTGCCAGCAGCTCTCGATACAGGGGTTTGATTTTCGGCAATCAGCCCCAGCATTTT.

The rearrangement joins TRBV11-3 to TRBJ2-1, with D unresolved. V was pared by 3 bases and J by 4 bases, with 13 bases between. CDR1 is SGHNT, CDR2 YENEEA, per germline. This CDR3 has 15 amino acids. The CDR3 loop reads CASSLGSSRYNEQFF. The CDR3 DNA reads as TGTGCCAGCAGCTTGGGGTCAAGCAGGTACAATGAGCAGTTCTTC. Looking up the rest from reference TRBV11-3 and TRBJ2-1 gives the full variable domain: EAGVVQSPRYKIIEKKQPVAFWCNPISGHNTLYWYLQNLGQGPELLIRYENEEAVDDSQLPKDRFSAERLKGVDSTLKIQPAELGDSAVYLCASSLGSSRYNEQFFGPGTRLTVL.

The rearrangement joins TRBV5-4 to TRBJ1-2; 7 nucleotides match TRBD1. The CDR3 is 13 residues long. The ends lost 3 bases at V and 8 bases at J; junction bases unmatched: 7. Per the germline V gene, CDR1 is SGHNT and CDR2 is YYREEE (reference sequence). CDR3 amino acids: CASSSVTGSGYTF. DNA for the CDR3: TGTGCCAGCAGCTCCGTGACAGGGTCAGGCTACACCTTC.

This clone was picked up a small number of times. V gene TRBV27 combines with J gene TRBJ2-7, with TRBD2 identical over 7 bases. V shed 5 bases and J 2 bases; nucleotides not matched to a gene: 9. The CDR3 has 15 residues. CDR1 and CDR2 (germline): MNHEY, SMNVEV (reference sequence). DNA for the CDR3: TGTGCCAGCAGTCGAGCGGGGCGAGGAACCTACGAGCAGTACTTC. Translating it yields CASSRAGRGTYEQYF.

The chain is built from TRBV5-1 and TRBJ2-3; TRBD2 matches at 7 bases. Losses at the gene ends were 4 bases for V and 3 bases for J; bases not matched to a gene: 8. The CDR3 has 15 residues. CDR1 and CDR2 (germline): SGHRS, YFSETQ. The CDR3 loop reads CASSNPSGGTDTQYF. The CDR3 DNA is TGCGCCAGCAGCAACCCTAGCGGAGGAACAGATACGCAGTATTTT.

The gene calls are TRBV7-2 and TRBJ1-1, with 8 bases identical to TRBD1. The J segment lost 2 bases and the V segment lost 5 bases, leaving 10 bases of the junction unmatched. The germline V gene encodes CDR1 SGHTA and CDR2 FQGNSA. CDR3 size: 16 residues. The CDR3 DNA reads as TGTGCCAGCAGCGCAAGGGGGACAGGACTAAACACTGAAGCTTTCTTT. Its translation is CASSARGTGLNTEAFF.

This rearrangement joins TRBV5-1 to TRBJ1-4, with unresolved D. The germline V gene encodes CDR1 SGHRS and CDR2 YFSETQ. This CDR3 region has 14 residues. Trimming stripped 2 bases from V and 2 bases from J, with 7 bases between. CDR3 amino acids: CASSFGRTNEKLFF. In DNA, the CDR3 is TGCGCCAGCAGCTTTGGCAGGACTAATGAAAAACTGTTTTTT.

This sequence joins TRBV5-1 and TRBJ2-3; 13 nucleotides line up with TRBD2. CDR1 is SGHRS, CDR2 YFSETQ, per germline. Losses at the gene ends were 2 bases for V and 6 bases for J; bases not matched to a gene: 6. The CDR3 covers 16 residues. Written as DNA, the CDR3 is TGCGCCAGCAGCTTAGGACTAGCGGGAGTCGGGGATACGCAGTATTTT. Translated: CASSLGLAGVGDTQYF.

This chain uses TRBV27 with TRBJ1-1, with D maybe TRBD1 (5 bases). The germline V and J ends were trimmed by 7 bases and 3 bases, with 18 bases remaining between them. The CDR3 runs to 15 residues. Germline V gene sequence: CDR1 MNHEY, CDR2 SMNVEV (reference sequence). The CDR3 DNA is TGTGCCAGCATCGTGTCAGGGCTTGGGTACACTGAAGCTTTCTTT. It specifies CASIVSGLGYTEAFF.

The rearrangement links TRBV5-1 to TRBJ2-1, with D possibly TRBD2 on 6 matching bases. The CDR3 has 15 residues. V was clipped by 4 bases and J by 4 bases, with 15 bases between them. Germline CDR1 SGHRS, CDR2 YFSETQ. The CDR3 region is CASSVLARLYNEQFF. DNA for the CDR3: TGCGCCAGCAGCGTGCTAGCGCGACTATACAATGAGCAGTTCTTC.

The J gene is TRBJ2-1, the V gene TRBV6-5; 9 bases agree with TRBD1. This CDR3 has 16 amino acids. V dropped 4 bases and J dropped 7; count of bases not matched to a gene: 11. Germline lookup yields CDR1 MNHEY and CDR2 SVGAGI. The CDR3 nucleotides read TGTGCCAGCAGTTCTCCCCGACAGGGGGAACGTAATGAGCAGTTCTTC. It translates to CASSSPRQGERNEQFF.

J is TRBJ2-1 and V is TRBV9; no firm D call. The V gene lost 0 bases and the J gene lost 8 bases, with 15 bases spanning the gap. This CDR3 comprises 15 residues. Germline V lookup: CDR1 SGDLS, CDR2 YYNGEE. CDR3 coding DNA: TGTGCCAGCAGCGTAGGGTGGCTAGTTGGTGATGAGCAGTTCTTC. Translating gives CASSVGWLVGDEQFF.